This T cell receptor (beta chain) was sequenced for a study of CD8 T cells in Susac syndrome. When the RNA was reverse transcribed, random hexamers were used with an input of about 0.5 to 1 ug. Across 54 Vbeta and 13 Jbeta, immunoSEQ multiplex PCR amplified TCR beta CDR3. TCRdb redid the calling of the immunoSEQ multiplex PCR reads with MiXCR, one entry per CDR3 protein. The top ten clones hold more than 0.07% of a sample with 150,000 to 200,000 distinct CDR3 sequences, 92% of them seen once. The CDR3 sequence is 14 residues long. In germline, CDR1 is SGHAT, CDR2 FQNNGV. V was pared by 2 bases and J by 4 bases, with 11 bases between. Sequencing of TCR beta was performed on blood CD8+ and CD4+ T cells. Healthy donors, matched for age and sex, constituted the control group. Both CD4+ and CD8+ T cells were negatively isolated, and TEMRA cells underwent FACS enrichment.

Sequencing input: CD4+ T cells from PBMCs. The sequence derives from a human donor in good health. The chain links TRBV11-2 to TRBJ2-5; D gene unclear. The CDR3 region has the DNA TGTGCCAGCAGCTTAAGATCGGTCGGAGAGACCCAGTACTTC. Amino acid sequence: CASSLRSVGETQYF. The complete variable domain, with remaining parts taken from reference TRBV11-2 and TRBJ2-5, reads EAGVAQSPRYKIIEKRQSVAFWCNPISGHATLYWYQQILGQGPKLLIQFQNNGVVDDSQLPKDRFSAERLKGVDSTLKIQPAKLEDSAVYLCASSLRSVGETQYFGPGTRLLVL.